The 20 T cell receptor beta chains below were found in one sample sequenced in a study of blood T cell repertoires in COVID-19. Some clones are missing from TCRdb's copy, which holds only in-frame ones; the method was immunoSEQ multiplex PCR. Here the sample spans some 310,000 clones, approximately 87% being singletons. The specimen sequenced was peripheral blood. The receptors shown here come from a woman in her twenties or thirties with COVID-19, enrolled during active disease.

The chain uses TRBV27 and TRBJ2-7; 11 nucleotides match TRBD2. The CDR3 totals 15 residues. V gave up 4 bases and J gave up 0 bases; unmatched junction bases: 2. CDR1 MNHEY and CDR2 SMNVEV come from the germline V gene (reference sequence). The DNA for the CDR3 is TGTGCCAGCAGTTCACTAGCGGGGGTCTCCTACGAGCAGTACTTC. It translates to CASSSLAGVSYEQYF.

DNA of the CDR3: TGTGCCAGCAGTGAAGAAGGGGGCAGTTCACCCCTCCACTTT. This sequence encodes CASSEEGGSSPLHF. This chain joins TRBV6-1 and TRBJ1-6; 7 bases align to TRBD1. Germline V CDR1 and CDR2: MNHNS, SASEGT. The CDR3 consists of 14 residues. J gave up 9 bases and V 1 base, and 3 bases lay outside the gene matches.

The chain employs TRBV19 and TRBJ1-5; D possibly corresponds to TRBD1 (6 bases). The CDR3 has 13 residues. CDR1 and CDR2 (germline): LNHDA, SQIVND (reference sequence). Trimming removed 7 bases at V and 3 bases at J, with 10 bases between. As DNA, the CDR3 is TGTGCCAGTACTGGACAGCTCAATCAGCCCCAGCATTTT. This gives the protein CASTGQLNQPQHF. Full variable domain (outside the CDR3, taken from reference TRBV19 and TRBJ1-5): DGGITQSPKYLFRKEGQNVTLSCEQNLNHDAMYWYRQDPGQGLRLIYYSQIVNDFQKGDIAEGYSVSREKKESFPLTVTSAQKNPTAFYLCASTGQLNQPQHFGDGTRLSIL.

The CDR3 loop is CASSVNSGTSGRTGELFF. CDR3 coding DNA: TGTGCCAGCAGCGTGAACTCCGGGACTAGCGGGAGAACCGGGGAGCTGTTTTTT. The chain carries TRBV9 and TRBJ2-2; TRBD2 matches at 14 bases. The V and J ends lost 2 bases and 5 bases, in that order; junction bases with no gene match: 8. CDR1 and CDR2 (germline): SGDLS, YYNGEE. The CDR3 is 18 amino acids.

The chain combines TRBV3-1 (or the pseudogene TRBV3-2) with TRBJ1-6; the D is unclear. The germline V gene encodes CDR1 LGHDT and CDR2 YNNKEL (reference sequence). The CDR3 covers 14 residues. V was cut by 2 bases and J by 6 bases, with 8 bases left in between. For the CDR3, the DNA is TGTGCCAGCAGCCAACTACAGAGTAATTCACCCCTCCACTTT. Translating gives CASSQLQSNSPLHF.

This chain links TRBV20-1 with TRBJ2-7; maybe TRBD1 (5 bases). CDR1 is DFQATT, CDR2 SNEGSKA, per germline (reference sequence). V was cut by 3 bases and J by 2 bases, with 11 bases left in between. This CDR3 comprises 13 residues. CDR3 bases: TGCAGTGCTAGTCAGGGCCCGACCTACGAGCAGTACTTC. Its translation: CSASQGPTYEQYF.

The J gene is TRBJ1-5, the V gene TRBV6-6; D remains unclear. Germline CDR1 MNHNY, CDR2 SVGAGI (reference sequence). Trimming took off 2 bases at V and 5 bases at J, with 13 bases between the two ends. The CDR3 spans 15 residues. In nucleotides, the CDR3 is TGTGCCAGCAGTTACAACAGACCCACCGATCAGCCCCAGCATTTT. Translation gives CASSYNRPTDQPQHF.

This rearrangement joins TRBV6-4 to TRBJ2-3; D not resolved. CDR1 is MRHNA and CDR2 is SNTAGT in the germline V gene. CDR3 size: 13 residues. Trimming took 3 bases from V and 10 from J, leaving 14 bases between them. Here the CDR3 DNA reads TGTGCCAGCAGTGAGTCTGGAGTCGGATCGCAGTATTTT. As protein: CASSESGVGSQYF.

The chain is built from TRBV13 and TRBJ1-3; 7 nucleotides match TRBD1. This CDR3 has 14 residues. CDR1 PRHDT and CDR2 FYEKMQ come from the germline V gene (reference sequence). The ends lost 5 bases at V and 4 bases at J; junction bases unmatched: 5. CDR3 in amino acids: CASSARGLGNTIYF. The CDR3 nucleotides read TGTGCCAGCAGCGCGAGGGGGCTCGGAAACACCATATATTTT.

This sequence joins TRBV7-2 and TRBJ1-1; weak D call: TRBD1 (5 bases). The CDR3 sequence is 13 residues long. Trimming stripped 6 bases from V and 2 bases from J, with 10 bases between. CDR1 and CDR2 (germline): SGHTA, FQGNSA. This chain's CDR3 is CASRGQPNTEAFF. DNA for the CDR3: TGTGCCAGCAGGGGGCAGCCAAACACTGAAGCTTTCTTT.

The chain has TRBV28 and TRBJ1-2; D may be TRBD1 (5 bases). CDR3 length: 13 residues. Trimming took off 3 bases at V and 5 bases at J, with 10 bases between the two ends. Germline CDR1 MDHEN, CDR2 SYDVKM. The CDR3 DNA is TGTGCCAGCAGTTTGTCCAGGGTTTATGGCTACACCTTC. Translating it yields CASSLSRVYGYTF.

The V and J genes are TRBV19 and TRBJ2-7, with D perhaps TRBD2 (6 bases). The CDR3 contains 12 residues. Trimming took off 5 bases at V and 6 bases at J, with 11 bases between the two ends. CDR1 is LNHDA, CDR2 SQIVND, per germline (reference sequence). As DNA, the CDR3 is TGTGCCAGTAGTGAGGGACTCCGCGAGCAGTACTTC. Residues: CASSEGLREQYF. The whole variable domain, remainder taken from reference TRBV19 and TRBJ2-7, is DGGITQSPKYLFRKEGQNVTLSCEQNLNHDAMYWYRQDPGQGLRLIYYSQIVNDFQKGDIAEGYSVSREKKESFPLTVTSAQKNPTAFYLCASSEGLREQYFGPGTRLTVT.

CDR3 DNA sequence: TGCGCCAGCAGCCCGGCGGGGGATGTTAGCAATGAGCAGTTCTTC. Residues: CASSPAGDVSNEQFF. The chain recombines TRBV5-1 with TRBJ2-1; 7 nucleotides agree with TRBD2. V lost 4 bases to trimming and J lost 6 bases; unmatched junction nucleotides: 10. CDR1 SGHRS and CDR2 YFSETQ come from the germline V gene. The CDR3 consists of 15 residues.

J is TRBJ1-4 and V is TRBV7-9; TRBD1 agrees at 7 bases. The CDR3 is 16 residues long. Per the germline V gene, CDR1 is SEHNR and CDR2 is FQNEAQ (reference sequence). V dropped 5 bases and J dropped 0; count of bases not matched to a gene: 6. The CDR3 protein is CASSTGQATTNEKLFF. The DNA for the CDR3 is TGTGCCAGCAGCACTGGACAGGCAACAACTAATGAAAAACTGTTTTTT.

The chain couples TRBV19 to TRBJ1-1; no firm D call. V lost 7 bases to trimming and J lost 8 bases, with 23 bases between them. The germline V gene has CDR1 LNHDA and CDR2 SQIVND (reference sequence). CDR3 length equals 15 residues. DNA of the CDR3: TGTGCCAGTATGGGTCAGACAACCCTCTCCTCCGAAGCTTTCTTT. Translating gives CASMGQTTLSSEAFF. The whole variable domain, filled in from reference TRBV19 and TRBJ1-1, reads DGGITQSPKYLFRKEGQNVTLSCEQNLNHDAMYWYRQDPGQGLRLIYYSQIVNDFQKGDIAEGYSVSREKKESFPLTVTSAQKNPTAFYLCASMGQTTLSSEAFFGQGTRLTVV.

J is TRBJ2-7 and V is TRBV7-6, with 8 bases aligning to TRBD1. Germline V gene sequence: CDR1 SGHVS, CDR2 FNYEAQ. With V trimmed by 5 bases and J by 5 bases, 5 bases remained unmatched. The CDR3 is made up of 13 amino acids. The CDR3 DNA is TGTGCCAGCAGCACAACGGACAGGGACGAGCAGTACTTC. Translating gives CASSTTDRDEQYF.

The chain has TRBV11-2 and TRBJ2-3; D is ambiguous. Trimming removed 0 bases from V and 4 bases from J, with 11 bases in between. The CDR3 has 15 amino acids. Per the germline V gene, CDR1 is SGHAT and CDR2 is FQNNGV. The CDR3 DNA sequence: TGTGCCAGCAGCTTAGATGGAGTAGAGGCAGATACGCAGTATTTT. Encoded protein: CASSLDGVEADTQYF.

The chain carries TRBV28 and TRBJ1-2; D gene uncertain. Germline V lookup: CDR1 MDHEN, CDR2 SYDVKM. The CDR3 consists of 12 residues. V shed 5 bases and J shed 3 bases, with 7 bases lying between them. CDR3 sequence: CASSLQYYGYTF. In nucleotides, the CDR3 is TGTGCCAGCAGTCTTCAGTACTATGGCTACACCTTC.

This clone appeared once. The rearrangement uses TRBV18 and TRBJ2-5; D is possibly TRBD1 (6 bases). This CDR3 is built from 13 residues. The germline V and J ends were trimmed by 4 bases and 1 base, with 7 bases remaining between them. Looked up from germline, CDR1 is KGHSH and CDR2 is LQKENI. The DNA for the CDR3 is TGTGCCAGCTCACGGACAGCCCAAGAGACCCAGTACTTC. Translation gives CASSRTAQETQYF.

The chain uses TRBV2 and TRBJ2-4, with D perhaps matching TRBD2 (6 bases). Germline loops: CDR1 SNHLY, CDR2 FYNNEI. The CDR3 length is 16 residues. V lost 3 bases to trimming and J lost 0 bases, with 12 bases between them. The CDR3 bases are TGTGCCAGCAGTGAGGGGGGAATAGGAGCCAAAAACATTCAGTACTTC. Protein: CASSEGGIGAKNIQYF.